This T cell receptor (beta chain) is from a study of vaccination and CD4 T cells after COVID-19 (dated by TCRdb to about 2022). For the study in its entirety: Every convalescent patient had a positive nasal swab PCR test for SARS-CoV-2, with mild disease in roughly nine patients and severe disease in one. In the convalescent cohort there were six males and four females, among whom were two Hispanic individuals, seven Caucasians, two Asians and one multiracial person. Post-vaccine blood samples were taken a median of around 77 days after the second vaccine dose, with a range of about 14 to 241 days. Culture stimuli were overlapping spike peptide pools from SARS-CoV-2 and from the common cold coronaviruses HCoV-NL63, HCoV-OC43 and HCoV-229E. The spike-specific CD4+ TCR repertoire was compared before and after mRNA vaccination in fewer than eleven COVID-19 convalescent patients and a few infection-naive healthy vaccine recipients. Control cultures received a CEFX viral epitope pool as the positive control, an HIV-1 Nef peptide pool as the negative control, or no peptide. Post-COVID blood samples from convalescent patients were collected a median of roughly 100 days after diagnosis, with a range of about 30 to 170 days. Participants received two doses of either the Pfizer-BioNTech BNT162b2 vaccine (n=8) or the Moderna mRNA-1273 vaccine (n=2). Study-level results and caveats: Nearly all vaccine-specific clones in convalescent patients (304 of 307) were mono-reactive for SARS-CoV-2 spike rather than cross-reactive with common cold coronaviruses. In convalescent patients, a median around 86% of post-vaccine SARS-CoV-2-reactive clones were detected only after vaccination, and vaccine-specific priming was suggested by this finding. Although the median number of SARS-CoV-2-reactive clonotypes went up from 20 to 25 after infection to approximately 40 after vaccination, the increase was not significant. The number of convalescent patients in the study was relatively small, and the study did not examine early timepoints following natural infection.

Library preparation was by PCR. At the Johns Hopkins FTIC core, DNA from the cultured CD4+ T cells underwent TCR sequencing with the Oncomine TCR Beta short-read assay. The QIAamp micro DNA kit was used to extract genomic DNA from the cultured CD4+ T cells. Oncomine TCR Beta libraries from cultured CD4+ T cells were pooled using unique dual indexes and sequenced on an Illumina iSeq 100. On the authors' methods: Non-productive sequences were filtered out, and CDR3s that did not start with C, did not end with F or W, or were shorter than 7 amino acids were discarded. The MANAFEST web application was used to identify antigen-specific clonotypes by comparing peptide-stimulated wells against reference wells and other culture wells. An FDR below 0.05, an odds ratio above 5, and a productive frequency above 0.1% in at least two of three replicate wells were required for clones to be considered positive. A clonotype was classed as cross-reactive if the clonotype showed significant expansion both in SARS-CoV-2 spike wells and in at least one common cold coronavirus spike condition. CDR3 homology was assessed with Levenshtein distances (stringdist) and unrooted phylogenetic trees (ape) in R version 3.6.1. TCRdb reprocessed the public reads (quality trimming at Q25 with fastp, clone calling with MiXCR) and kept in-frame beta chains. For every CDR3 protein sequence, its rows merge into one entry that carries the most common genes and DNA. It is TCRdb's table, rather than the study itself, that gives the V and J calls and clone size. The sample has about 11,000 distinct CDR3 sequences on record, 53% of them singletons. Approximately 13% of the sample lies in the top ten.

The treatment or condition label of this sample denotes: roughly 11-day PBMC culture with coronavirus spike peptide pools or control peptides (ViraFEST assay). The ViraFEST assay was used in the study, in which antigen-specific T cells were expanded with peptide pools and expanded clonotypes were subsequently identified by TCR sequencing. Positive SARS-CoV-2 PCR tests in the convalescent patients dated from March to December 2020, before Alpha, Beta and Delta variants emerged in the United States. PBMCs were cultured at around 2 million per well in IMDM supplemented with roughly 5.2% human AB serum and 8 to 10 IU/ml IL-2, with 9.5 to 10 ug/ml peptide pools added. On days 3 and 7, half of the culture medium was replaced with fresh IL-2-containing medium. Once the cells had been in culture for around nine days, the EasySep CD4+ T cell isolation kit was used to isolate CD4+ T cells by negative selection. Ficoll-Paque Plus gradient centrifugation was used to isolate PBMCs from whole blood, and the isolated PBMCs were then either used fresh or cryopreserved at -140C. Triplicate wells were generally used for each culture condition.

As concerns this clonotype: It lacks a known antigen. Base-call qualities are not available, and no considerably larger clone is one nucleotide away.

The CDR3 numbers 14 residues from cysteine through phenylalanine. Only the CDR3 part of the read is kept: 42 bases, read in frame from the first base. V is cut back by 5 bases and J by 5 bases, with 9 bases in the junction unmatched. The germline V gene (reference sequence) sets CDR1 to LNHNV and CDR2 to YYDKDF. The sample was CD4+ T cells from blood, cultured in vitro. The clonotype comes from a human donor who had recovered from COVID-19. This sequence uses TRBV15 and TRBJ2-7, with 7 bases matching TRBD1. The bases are TGTGCCACCAGCGGAGGACAGGAGTTCGACGAGCAGTACTTC. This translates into CATSGGQEFDEQYF.